One sample yielded the 28 T cell receptor beta chains listed below, sequenced in a study of cytomegalovirus exposure and HLA in healthy donors. Both 60 Vbeta primers and 13 Jbeta primers went into the PCR. Generated by immunoSEQ multiplex PCR, the TCRdb table keeps only in-frame clones and is missing some. This sample has about 150,000 clones; about 68% occur once, and the top ten carry about 1.3%. The sequenced sample was PBMCs. The receptor source for this set is a man aged 18 to 30 in good health and CMV-seronegative.

The CDR3: CASSLEVGGASDEQFF. The CDR3 DNA follows: TGTGCCAGCAGCTTAGAGGTGGGAGGGGCTAGCGATGAGCAGTTCTTC. The V gene is TRBV7-8, the J gene TRBJ2-1; 7 bases are a match to TRBD2. Germline loops: CDR1 SGHVS, CDR2 FQNEAQ. The CDR3 is made up of 16 amino acids. V shed 1 base and J 8 bases; nucleotides not matched to a gene: 11.

The chain uses TRBV18 and TRBJ2-1; 11 nucleotides agree with TRBD2. Germline V gives CDR1 KGHSH, CDR2 LQKENI. The J segment lost 5 bases and the V segment lost 1 base, leaving 10 bases of the junction unmatched. The CDR3 has 18 amino acids. Written as DNA, the CDR3 is TGTGCCAGCTCACCACTAAGGACTAGCGGGCAGGTCCACAATGAGCAGTTCTTC. It encodes CASSPLRTSGQVHNEQFF.

V usage is TRBV13 and J usage is TRBJ2-2; D perhaps matches TRBD1 (6 bases). The ends were cut back, 3 bases at V and 4 bases at J, with 12 bases in the middle. This CDR3 is built from 15 residues. The germline CDR1 and CDR2 sequences are PRHDT and FYEKMQ (reference sequence). CDR3 in amino acids: CASSLYRASTGELFF. CDR3 bases: TGTGCCAGCAGCTTGTACAGGGCGAGCACCGGGGAGCTGTTTTTT. Full variable domain (rest looked up from reference TRBV13 and TRBJ2-2): AAGVIQSPRHLIKEKRETATLKCYPIPRHDTVYWYQQGPGQDPQFLISFYEKMQSDKGSIPDRFSAQQFSDYHSELNMSSLELGDSALYFCASSLYRASTGELFFGEGSRLTVL.

For the CDR3, the DNA is TGTGCCAGCACCGGACAGGCTCCAGATACGCAGTATTTT. It is translated as CASTGQAPDTQYF. The chain joins TRBV18 to TRBJ2-3, with 7 positions matching TRBD1. This CDR3 comprises 13 residues. V shed 8 bases, J shed 4 bases, and the junction held 6 bases outside the gene matches. Germline lookup yields CDR1 KGHSH and CDR2 LQKENI.

This chain uses TRBV9 with TRBJ2-1; D is possibly TRBD1 (6 bases). V gave up 0 bases and J gave up 8 bases, with 15 bases separating them. CDR1 and CDR2 from the germline V gene are SGDLS and YYNGEE. There are 15 residues in the CDR3. DNA of the CDR3: TGTGCCAGCAGCGTAGCGGCCTCCCCAGGGGATGAGCAGTTCTTC. Translated: CASSVAASPGDEQFF.

The CDR3 loop is CAWSVRQAGDYTF. The CDR3 coding sequence is TGTGCCTGGAGTGTACGGCAGGCAGGGGACTACACCTTC. The chain links TRBV30 to TRBJ1-2; possibly TRBD1 for D (6 bases). The CDR3 has 13 amino acids. V lost 0 bases to trimming and J lost 10 bases, with 15 bases between them. Germline loops: CDR1 GTSNPN, CDR2 SVGIG (reference sequence).

The chain has TRBV29-1 and TRBJ2-1, with 9 positions matching TRBD2. V gave up 4 bases and J gave up 9 bases; unmatched junction bases: 7. CDR1 and CDR2 (germline): SQVTM, ANQGSEA. The CDR3 is 13 amino acids. The CDR3 spells CSVVGREGIEQFF. As DNA, the CDR3 is TGCAGCGTTGTGGGGCGGGAGGGAATTGAGCAGTTCTTC.

The DNA for the CDR3 is TGTGCCTGGAGAGAGACCGTTACAGGGGACCCTAATGAAAAACTGTTTTTT. Amino acid sequence: CAWRETVTGDPNEKLFF. The chain employs TRBV30 and TRBJ1-4; 7 bases fit TRBD1. The V gene end was trimmed by 3 bases and the J gene end by 3 bases; junction bases not matched to a gene: 13. This CDR3 is 17 amino acids long. Germline CDR1 and CDR2: GTSNPN and SVGIG (reference sequence).

This chain uses TRBV5-4 with TRBJ2-1, with unresolved D. This CDR3 has 13 residues. V was trimmed by 4 bases and J by 4 bases, leaving 9 bases between them. Germline lookup yields CDR1 SGHNT and CDR2 YYREEE (reference sequence). The CDR3 loop reads CASSLETYNEQFF. CDR3 DNA: TGTGCCAGCAGCCTCGAAACTTACAATGAGCAGTTCTTC.

This clone has just a few counts. The DNA of the CDR3 is TGTGCCAGTAGTATTCAGGGGCACGCTGAAGCTTTCTTT. Its protein product is CASSIQGHAEAFF. The chain is built from TRBV19 and TRBJ1-1; D might be TRBD1 (6 bases). The CDR3 sequence is 13 residues long. Germline-derived CDR1 and CDR2 are LNHDA and SQIVND (reference sequence). V lost 3 bases and J 6 bases, leaving 11 bases between the germline ends.

V usage is TRBV10-2 and J usage is TRBJ1-2, with TRBD1 matching over 7 bases. The CDR3 consists of 14 residues. Per germline, CDR1 WSHSY and CDR2 SAAADI. The V and J ends lost 6 bases and 5 bases, in that order; junction bases with no gene match: 9. Here the CDR3 DNA reads TGCGCCAGCAGCGCTTGGGACAGCGTATATGGCTACACCTTC. Translated, it gives CASSAWDSVYGYTF.

As for this clone: At one end, the junction sequence differs from germline, possibly due to a read error. The V and J genes are TRBV7-9 and TRBJ2-7; TRBD2 aligns across 11 bases. Germline V gene sequence: CDR1 SEHNR, CDR2 FQNEAQ (reference sequence). The CDR3 consists of 18 residues. The CDR3 nucleotides are TGTTCCAGCAGCTTAGGCGTGGTAGCGGGAGGGCGTTCCAACGAGCAGTACTTC. Translation: CSSSLGVVAGGRSNEQYF.

This clone has a single count. This chain links TRBV7-2 with TRBJ2-7; possibly TRBD1 for D (6 bases). V was trimmed by 1 base and J by 6 bases, leaving 10 bases between them. This CDR3 has 13 amino acids. Germline values: CDR1 SGHTA, CDR2 FQGNSA. The CDR3 DNA follows: TGTGCCAGCAGCTTAGTAGTCAGGGGCGAGCAGTACTTC. Amino acid sequence: CASSLVVRGEQYF.

The chain has TRBV10-3 and TRBJ2-3; 10 nucleotides line up with TRBD2. The germline V gene has CDR1 ENHRY and CDR2 SYGVKD. J was trimmed by 6 bases and V by 7 bases; bases with no gene match: 10. CDR3 length: 15 amino acids. The CDR3 bases are TGTGCCATCATTCTAGGACTAGCGGCGGGGGATACGCAGTATTTT. Its protein is CAIILGLAAGDTQYF.

The chain recombines TRBV6-5 with TRBJ1-1, with unresolved D. V shed 4 bases and J shed 5 bases, with 11 bases lying between them. This CDR3 has 13 residues. The germline CDR1 and CDR2 sequences are MNHEY and SVGAGI. This CDR3 is CASSFRGRTEAFF. The CDR3, as DNA: TGTGCCAGCAGTTTCCGGGGTAGAACTGAAGCTTTCTTT.

V gene TRBV7-8 combines with J gene TRBJ2-1; possible D gene TRBD2, 6 bases. The CDR3 spans 12 residues. Trimming cost V 5 bases and J 10 bases, with 12 bases left between them. Germline V lookup: CDR1 SGHVS, CDR2 FQNEAQ. The CDR3 loop is CASSREPSEQFF. For the CDR3, the DNA is TGTGCCAGCAGCCGGGAGCCCAGCGAGCAGTTCTTC.

V and J are TRBV7-9 and TRBJ1-5; 9 bases line up with TRBD1. V lost 5 bases and J lost 8; bases outside the gene matches: 7. This CDR3 comprises 14 residues. Germline loops: CDR1 SEHNR, CDR2 FQNEAQ (reference sequence). This CDR3 reads CASSPGTGYEPQHF. CDR3 sequence (DNA): TGTGCCAGCAGCCCCGGGACAGGGTACGAGCCCCAGCATTTT.

The rearrangement joins TRBV7-2 to TRBJ2-1, with 9 nucleotides matching TRBD1. This CDR3 is 15 amino acids long. The germline gives CDR1 SGHTA, CDR2 FQGNSA. V gave up 8 bases and J gave up 3 bases; unmatched junction bases: 8. The CDR3 reads CASGQGIAGYNEQFF. DNA for the CDR3: TGTGCCAGCGGACAGGGGATCGCGGGCTACAATGAGCAGTTCTTC.

J is TRBJ1-6 and V is TRBV5-1; 9 bases are shared with TRBD1. The CDR3 is 14 amino acids. Germline CDR1 is SGHRS and CDR2 is YFSETQ. Germline trimming cut 3 bases from V and 7 bases from J; bases unmatched to any gene: 2. Here the CDR3 reads CASSYGQGNSPLHF. The CDR3 nucleotides read TGCGCCAGCAGCTATGGACAGGGGAATTCACCCCTCCACTTT.

CDR3 DNA: TGTGCCAGCAGCGTCGGGAGGGAGGGTCTCCCACGGGAGACCCAGTACTTC. Its translation: CASSVGREGLPRETQYF. The chain is built from TRBV9 and TRBJ2-5, with 8 bases identical to TRBD2. Germline assignment: CDR1 SGDLS and CDR2 YYNGEE. V was pared by 2 bases and J by 5 bases, with 14 bases of the junction left unmatched. The CDR3 contains 17 residues. Full variable domain (missing parts from reference TRBV9 and TRBJ2-5): DSGVTQTPKHLITATGQRVTLRCSPRSGDLSVYWYQQSLDQGLQFLIQYYNGEERAKGNILERFSAQQFPDLHSELNLSSLELGDSALYFCASSVGREGLPRETQYFGPGTRLLVL.

The CDR3 loop is CAISESRVYEQYF. In DNA form, the CDR3 reads TGTGCCATCAGTGAGTCGAGGGTCTACGAGCAGTACTTC. The chain combines TRBV10-3 with TRBJ2-7, with TRBD2 as a possible D gene (5 bases). V was shortened by 0 bases and J by 3 bases, with 6 bases between the two germline ends. CDR1 is ENHRY and CDR2 is SYGVKD in the germline V gene. The CDR3 contains 13 residues.

This chain connects TRBV6-5 to TRBJ2-7; tentatively, D is TRBD1 (5 bases). V lost 8 bases and J 4 bases, leaving 15 bases between the germline ends. Germline CDR1 MNHEY, CDR2 SVGAGI. There are 13 residues in the CDR3. The DNA for the CDR3 is TGTGCCAGCCGAGACAGTACGATTTACGAGCAGTACTTC. This sequence encodes CASRDSTIYEQYF.

The CDR3 DNA follows: TGTGCCAGCACGGGGGACACCGGGGAGCTGTTTTTT. Translation: CASTGDTGELFF. The V call is TRBV6-5, the J call TRBJ2-2, with D tentatively TRBD2 (6 bases). The ends were cut back, 7 bases at V and 3 bases at J, with 6 bases in the middle. Germline values: CDR1 MNHEY, CDR2 SVGAGI. This CDR3 contains 12 residues.

This clone was picked up a small number of times. The J gene is TRBJ1-1, the V gene TRBV18, with 9 bases fitting TRBD1. The CDR3 loop spans 15 amino acids. V lost 5 bases, J lost 0 bases, and 4 bases stayed unmatched. Germline assignment: CDR1 KGHSH and CDR2 LQKENI. Here the CDR3 reads CASSSNRGLNTEAFF. The CDR3, as DNA: TGTGCCAGCTCATCGAACAGGGGGCTGAACACTGAAGCTTTCTTT.

The chain uses TRBV9 and TRBJ2-5; the match to TRBD1 covers 7 bases. V lost 3 bases and J lost 4; bases outside the gene matches: 0. Per the germline V gene, CDR1 is SGDLS and CDR2 is YYNGEE. This CDR3 has 12 amino acids. Here the CDR3 reads CASSGQGETQYF. The CDR3 nucleotides read TGTGCCAGCAGCGGACAGGGAGAGACCCAGTACTTC.

This chain connects TRBV11-2 to TRBJ2-5, with 7 bases identical to TRBD2. Germline V lookup: CDR1 SGHAT, CDR2 FQNNGV. V trimming: 4 bases; J trimming: 4 bases; junction bases outside the gene matches: 3. The CDR3 is made up of 13 amino acids. CDR3 in DNA: TGTGCCAGCAGCTCAGTAGCGGGAGAGACCCAGTACTTC. Translated: CASSSVAGETQYF.

The chain joins TRBV10-3 to TRBJ2-5, with D possibly TRBD2 on 7 matching bases. V was trimmed by 6 bases and J by 4 bases, leaving 15 bases between them. This CDR3 is 14 amino acids long. In germline, CDR1 is ENHRY, CDR2 SYGVKD. The CDR3 DNA is TGTGCCATCAGAGGGGGGGGGAGCGGAGAGACCCAGTACTTC. Its translation is CAIRGGGSGETQYF.

V and J are TRBV6-1 and TRBJ2-2; 10 positions agree with TRBD2. The CDR3 totals 15 residues. The V segment lost 2 bases and the J segment 3 bases; nucleotides outside the gene matches: 0. The germline CDR1 and CDR2 sequences are MNHNS and SASEGT. The CDR3 coding sequence is TGTGCCAGCAGTGAACTAGCGGGAGACACCGGGGAGCTGTTTTTT. Amino acids: CASSELAGDTGELFF.